This TCR beta chain was retrieved from a study of shared T cell receptors in the human thymus (dated by TCRdb to the early 2020s). Background on the whole study: The study investigated the way shared, self-reactive T-cell receptor alpha chains are produced in the human thymus.

To note about this clone: Its antigen is still unknown. Base qualities are not provided; no much larger clone lies one nucleotide away.

Trimming takes 2 bases from V and 5 bases from J, and the germline ends sit 22 bases apart. From a lookup of the germline V gene, CDR1 and CDR2 are MDHEN and SYDVKM. Counted from cysteine to phenylalanine, this CDR3 has 18 amino acids. The only DNA kept is the CDR3, 54 bases in frame from the first base. Libraries were built with the immunoSEQ multiplex PCR assay. Drawn from immuneACCESS, this table holds only the in-frame rearrangements with V and J called that TCRdb kept. Clones are partly lost; checked studies trace under half to an unresolved V gene and leave the rest unexplained. The sample records hundreds of thousands of clones, approximately 80% of which are singletons. The ten largest clonotypes hold approximately 0.013% of the sample. The same data also went into a second study, on human thymus T cells. According to the second study: In Finland, the donors were immunologically healthy infants who were having open corrective cardiac surgery for congenital heart defects. The thymus tissue came from surgical resects taken out during corrective cardiac surgery. V and J gene segment usage appeared biased in both thymic and peripheral blood repertoires. Highly overlapping thymic TCR repertoires among unrelated individuals were reported in the related research. TCR alpha and beta repertoires from roughly eight infant thymus samples and four related peripheral blood samples were characterized in the study. Donor ages ranging from about 6 to 244 days were recorded, and five to seven male and two female infants were included in the cohort. Thymocytes were released mechanically from tissue and stored at -70 °C as pellets of roughly 9-32 million cells. A QIAsymphony instrument was used to extract genomic DNA from the frozen cell pellets. The immunoSEQ multiplex PCR assay was used to amplify the TCRB and TCRAD loci from a standardized quantity of quality-controlled genomic DNA. The amplicons covered the V(D)J region and were long enough to include the CDR3 and to identify the V and J genes. Through the commercial immunoSEQ service, the amplicons were sequenced on an Illumina platform. Primer bias and sequencing errors were corrected using previously described methods, and TCRAD and TCRB definitions followed the IMGT database. Repertoires were analysed with immunoSEQ Analyzer 3.0 and VDJTools, covering basic statistics, V/J segment usage, diversity estimates, rarefaction and pairwise overlap. To estimate diversity, the Chao1, ChaoE, Efron-Thisted, Shannon and inverse Simpson indices were applied, and diversity was also estimated on datasets down-sampled to the smallest sample. Repertoire overlap used strict matching of CDR3 nucleotide sequence, V gene and J gene, with Jaccard-based multidimensional scaling clustering. On average, roughly 800,000 unique TCRB clonotypes were obtained from thymus samples, compared with 65,000 to 90,000 from blood samples.

This sequence was found in a boy under two years old with a congenital heart defect. Donor details come from another sample of the same person, matched by shared clones. This receptor chain uses TRBV28 and TRBJ1-5; TRBD1 might be the D gene, on 5 matching bases. Sequences were obtained from thymocytes. The CDR3 in this case is CASSLNYVFGGAHQPQHF. The nucleotide sequence is given as TGTGCCAGCAGTTTAAATTACGTGTTCGGGGGAGCCCATCAGCCCCAGCATTTT.